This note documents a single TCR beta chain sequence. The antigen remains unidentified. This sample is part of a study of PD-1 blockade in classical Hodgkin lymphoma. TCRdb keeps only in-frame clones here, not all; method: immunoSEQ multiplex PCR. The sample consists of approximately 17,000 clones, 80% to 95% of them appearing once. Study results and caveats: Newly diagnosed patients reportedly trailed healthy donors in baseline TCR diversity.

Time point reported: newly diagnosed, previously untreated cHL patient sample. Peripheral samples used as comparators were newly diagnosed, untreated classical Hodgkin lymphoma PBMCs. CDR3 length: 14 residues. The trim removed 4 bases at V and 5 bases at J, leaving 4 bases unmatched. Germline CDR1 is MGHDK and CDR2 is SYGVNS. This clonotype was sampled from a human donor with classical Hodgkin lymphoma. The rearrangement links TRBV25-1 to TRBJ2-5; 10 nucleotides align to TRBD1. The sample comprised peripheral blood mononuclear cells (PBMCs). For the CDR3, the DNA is TGTGCCAGCAGTGGACAGGGGGCTGGGGAGACCCAGTACTTC. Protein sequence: CASSGQGAGETQYF.